This is a list of T cell receptor beta chains from one sample in a study of blood T cells in healthy people across ages. TCRdb re-called the 5' RACE reads through MiXCR, storing one row per CDR3 protein. The sample lists 800,000 to 950,000 distinct CDR3 sequences, 25% to 35% occurring once. Another study also made use of these data, one on T cells of mothers and their children.

Specimen: blood. These receptors were obtained from a woman in her thirties or forties in good health. Both conserved end residues are part of each CDR3. The D gene is left open where the match is weak. For some rows the clone size is stated as once, few or many, or as a class when expanded; others skip it.

clone_size: many; d_call: -; v_call: TRBV7-8; j_call: TRBJ2-7; cdr3_aa: CASSLGGQRSSYEQYF; cdr3_nt: TGTGCCAGCAGCTTAGGGGGGCAAAGGAGCTCCTACGAGCAGTACTTC
clone_size: few; d_call: -; v_call: TRBV20-1; j_call: TRBJ2-1; cdr3_aa: CSASRRNEQFF; cdr3_nt: TGCAGTGCTAGTAGGCGCAATGAGCAGTTCTTC
clone_size: many; d_call: -; v_call: TRBV29-1; j_call: TRBJ2-7; cdr3_aa: CSVRVGRSYEQYF; cdr3_nt: TGCAGCGTTCGTGTCGGCAGGTCCTACGAGCAGTACTTC
clone_size: many; d_call: TRBD1; v_call: TRBV7-2; j_call: TRBJ2-1; cdr3_aa: CASSLNKGTGSNEQFF; cdr3_nt: TGTGCCAGCAGCCTGAATAAGGGGACAGGGTCCAATGAGCAGTTCTTC
clone_size: few; d_call: -; v_call: TRBV9; j_call: TRBJ1-1; cdr3_aa: CASSGGHQRLGTEAFF; cdr3_nt: TGTGCCAGCAGCGGGGGACACCAAAGATTGGGCACTGAAGCTTTCTTT
clone_size: -; d_call: -; v_call: TRBV7-3; j_call: TRBJ2-2; cdr3_aa: CASSSTGLEELFF; cdr3_nt: TGTGCCAGCAGCTCCACGGGGCTTGAGGAGCTGTTTTTT
clone_size: few; d_call: -; v_call: TRBV5-1; j_call: TRBJ2-3; cdr3_aa: CASSLGWGASKETQYF; cdr3_nt: TGCGCCAGCAGCTTAGGTTGGGGGGCCTCTAAGGAGACGCAGTATTTT
clone_size: few; d_call: -; v_call: TRBV30; j_call: TRBJ1-2; cdr3_aa: CAWSLLGNYGYTF; cdr3_nt: TGTGCCTGGAGTTTATTGGGGAACTATGGCTACACCTTC
clone_size: few; d_call: -; v_call: TRBV12-3/TRBV12-4; j_call: TRBJ2-3; cdr3_aa: CASSLSVNTDTQYF; cdr3_nt: TGTGCCAGCAGTTTAAGCGTTAACACAGATACGCAGTATTTT
clone_size: few; d_call: -; v_call: TRBV7-8; j_call: TRBJ1-4; cdr3_aa: CASSLGTGKLFF; cdr3_nt: TGTGCCAGCAGCTTAGGGACGGGGAAGCTGTTTTTT
clone_size: -; d_call: -; v_call: TRBV12-3/TRBV12-4; j_call: TRBJ2-7; cdr3_aa: CASRDIEGGYEQYF; cdr3_nt: TGTGCCAGCAGGGACATAGAGGGAGGCTACGAGCAGTACTTC
clone_size: -; d_call: TRBD1; v_call: TRBV19; j_call: TRBJ1-2; cdr3_aa: CASNGQANYGHTF; cdr3_nt: TGTGCCAGTAACGGACAGGCTAACTATGGCCACACCTTC
clone_size: -; d_call: TRBD1; v_call: TRBV5-1; j_call: TRBJ2-3; cdr3_aa: CASREQGQGVDTQYF; cdr3_nt: TGCGCCAGCCGAGAACAGGGGCAAGGGGTAGATACGCAGTATTTT
clone_size: few; d_call: TRBD1; v_call: TRBV27; j_call: TRBJ2-1; cdr3_aa: CASALDRDGYNEQFF; cdr3_nt: TGTGCCAGCGCCCTTGACAGGGACGGGTACAATGAGCAGTTCTTC
clone_size: -; d_call: -; v_call: TRBV14; j_call: TRBJ2-7; cdr3_aa: CASSQEKKIPYEQYF; cdr3_nt: TGTGCCAGCAGCCAAGAGAAGAAAATCCCCTACGAGCAGTACTTC
clone_size: many; d_call: TRBD1; v_call: TRBV5-1; j_call: TRBJ1-6; cdr3_aa: CASSRTTGEGNSPLHF; cdr3_nt: TGCGCCAGCAGCCGAACGACAGGGGAGGGTAATTCACCCCTCCACTTT
clone_size: -; d_call: -; v_call: TRBV20-1; j_call: TRBJ1-4; cdr3_aa: CSARTRDNEKLFF; cdr3_nt: TGCAGTGCTAGAACCAGGGATAATGAAAAACTGTTTTTT
clone_size: many; d_call: -; v_call: TRBV18; j_call: TRBJ2-5; cdr3_aa: CASSPQKQTQYF; cdr3_nt: TGTGCCAGCTCACCACAGAAGCAGACCCAGTACTTC
clone_size: many; d_call: -; v_call: TRBV21-1; j_call: TRBJ1-5; cdr3_aa: CASRWTGGREPQHF; cdr3_nt: TGTGCCAGCAGATGGACAGGGGGTAGGGAGCCCCAGCATTTT
clone_size: few; d_call: TRBD2; v_call: TRBV3-1; j_call: TRBJ2-1; cdr3_aa: CASSPSPGLPNYNEQFF; cdr3_nt: TGTGCCAGCAGCCCATCACCGGGACTACCCAACTACAATGAGCAGTTCTTC
clone_size: -; d_call: TRBD1; v_call: TRBV7-9; j_call: TRBJ2-5; cdr3_aa: CASSFGQGELRQYF; cdr3_nt: TGTGCCAGCAGCTTTGGACAGGGGGAGTTGAGGCAGTACTTC
clone_size: -; d_call: -; v_call: TRBV6-6; j_call: TRBJ2-3; cdr3_aa: CASWRGGGADTQYF; cdr3_nt: TGTGCCAGCTGGAGGGGGGGCGGGGCAGATACGCAGTATTTT
clone_size: few; d_call: TRBD2; v_call: TRBV18; j_call: TRBJ2-3; cdr3_aa: CASSPSLGLAGGPDTQYF; cdr3_nt: TGTGCCAGCTCGCCCTCACTCGGACTAGCGGGGGGACCAGATACGCAGTATTTT
clone_size: -; d_call: -; v_call: TRBV4-1; j_call: TRBJ1-5; cdr3_aa: CASSQDRDSYSNQPQHF; cdr3_nt: TGCGCCAGCAGCCAAGATCGGGATTCCTATAGCAATCAGCCCCAGCATTTT
clone_size: -; d_call: -; v_call: TRBV30; j_call: TRBJ2-7; cdr3_aa: CAWSVPRGSYEQYF; cdr3_nt: TGTGCCTGGAGTGTACCCAGGGGTTCCTACGAGCAGTACTTC
clone_size: -; d_call: -; v_call: TRBV30; j_call: TRBJ1-2; cdr3_aa: CAWESSGTRYTF; cdr3_nt: TGCGCCTGGGAGAGTTCCGGGACAAGGTACACCTTC
clone_size: -; d_call: -; v_call: TRBV9; j_call: TRBJ2-2; cdr3_aa: CASSFRQDPTGELFF; cdr3_nt: TGTGCCAGCAGCTTCAGACAGGACCCCACCGGGGAGCTGTTTTTT
clone_size: many; d_call: TRBD1; v_call: TRBV7-2; j_call: TRBJ2-7; cdr3_aa: CASSLTGESYEQYF; cdr3_nt: TGTGCCAGCAGCTTGACAGGGGAATCCTACGAGCAGTACTTC
clone_size: few; d_call: -; v_call: TRBV6-5; j_call: TRBJ2-7; cdr3_aa: CASSAGTDCYEQYF; cdr3_nt: TGTGCCAGCAGCGCGGGGACAGACTGTTACGAGCAGTACTTC
clone_size: few; d_call: TRBD1; v_call: TRBV3-1; j_call: TRBJ2-7; cdr3_aa: CASSPRIHRGRTYEQYF; cdr3_nt: TGTGCCAGCAGCCCGCGAATCCACAGGGGGCGGACCTACGAGCAGTACTTC
clone_size: once; d_call: -; v_call: TRBV5-1; j_call: TRBJ2-2; cdr3_aa: CASSLVRTTGELFF; cdr3_nt: TGCGCCAGCAGCTTGGTACGGACAACCGGGGAGCTGTTTTTT
clone_size: -; d_call: TRBD1; v_call: TRBV20-1; j_call: TRBJ2-7; cdr3_aa: CSAEPFDRGPLYEQYF; cdr3_nt: TGCAGTGCAGAACCTTTTGACAGGGGGCCTCTCTACGAGCAGTACTTC
clone_size: many; d_call: TRBD1; v_call: TRBV2; j_call: TRBJ2-5; cdr3_aa: CASSWTGVQETQYF; cdr3_nt: TGTGCCAGCAGCTGGACAGGGGTCCAAGAGACCCAGTACTTC
clone_size: -; d_call: -; v_call: TRBV21-1; j_call: TRBJ1-4; cdr3_aa: CASSKSGRAMEKLFF; cdr3_nt: TGTGCCAGCAGCAAAAGTGGCAGGGCCATGGAAAAACTGTTTTTT
clone_size: -; d_call: TRBD2; v_call: TRBV12-3/TRBV12-4; j_call: TRBJ2-1; cdr3_aa: CASSRTSGRDEQFF; cdr3_nt: TGTGCCAGCAGCCGGACTAGCGGAAGGGATGAGCAGTTCTTC
clone_size: -; d_call: -; v_call: TRBV12-3/TRBV12-4; j_call: TRBJ1-1; cdr3_aa: CASSLGSPWGVYTEAFF; cdr3_nt: TGTGCCAGCAGTTTGGGTAGTCCGTGGGGGGTATACACTGAAGCTTTCTTT
clone_size: many; d_call: TRBD2; v_call: TRBV12-3/TRBV12-4; j_call: TRBJ2-1; cdr3_aa: CASSLGERGLRDEQFF; cdr3_nt: TGTGCCAGCAGTTTAGGGGAGCGGGGGCTTAGGGATGAGCAGTTCTTC
clone_size: -; d_call: -; v_call: TRBV20-1; j_call: TRBJ1-6; cdr3_aa: CSALPGSYNSPPHF; cdr3_nt: TGCAGTGCGCTCCCGGGATCCTATAATTCACCCCCCCACTTT
clone_size: -; d_call: TRBD2; v_call: TRBV7-2; j_call: TRBJ2-3; cdr3_aa: CASSLASGDFTQYF; cdr3_nt: TGTGCCAGCAGCTTAGCTAGCGGGGATTTTACGCAGTATTTT
clone_size: many; d_call: -; v_call: TRBV4-2; j_call: TRBJ2-1; cdr3_aa: CASSQDIGRDINEQFF; cdr3_nt: TGTGCCAGCAGCCAAGATATAGGCAGGGATATCAATGAGCAGTTCTTC
clone_size: -; d_call: -; v_call: TRBV20-1; j_call: TRBJ2-2; cdr3_aa: CSARDPRVTGGELFF; cdr3_nt: TGCAGTGCTAGAGATCCTAGGGTTACTGGCGGGGAGCTGTTTTTT
clone_size: -; d_call: TRBD2; v_call: TRBV7-2; j_call: TRBJ2-5; cdr3_aa: CASNLKRGAETQYF; cdr3_nt: TGTGCCAGCAACCTAAAGCGGGGGGCAGAGACCCAGTACTTC
clone_size: -; d_call: -; v_call: TRBV28; j_call: TRBJ2-7; cdr3_aa: CASSFWTHYPSSSYEQYF; cdr3_nt: TGTGCCAGCAGTTTTTGGACACATTATCCTTCAAGCTCCTACGAGCAGTACTTC
clone_size: many; d_call: -; v_call: TRBV20-1; j_call: TRBJ2-5; cdr3_aa: CSASLRSQETQYF; cdr3_nt: TGCAGTGCTAGTCTGCGGAGCCAAGAGACCCAGTACTTC